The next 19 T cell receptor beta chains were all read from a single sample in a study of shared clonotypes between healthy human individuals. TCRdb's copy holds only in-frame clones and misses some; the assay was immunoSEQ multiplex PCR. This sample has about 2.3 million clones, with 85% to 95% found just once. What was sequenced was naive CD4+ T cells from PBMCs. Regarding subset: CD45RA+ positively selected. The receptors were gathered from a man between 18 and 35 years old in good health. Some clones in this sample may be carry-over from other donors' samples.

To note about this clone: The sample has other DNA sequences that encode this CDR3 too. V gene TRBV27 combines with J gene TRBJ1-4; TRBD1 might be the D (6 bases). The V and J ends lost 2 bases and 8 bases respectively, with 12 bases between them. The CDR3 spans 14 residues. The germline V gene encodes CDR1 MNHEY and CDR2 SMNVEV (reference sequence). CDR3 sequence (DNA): TGTGCCAGCAGTTTACGTCGAGGGGGGGAAAAACTGTTTTTT. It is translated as CASSLRRGGEKLFF.

The CDR3 is CASSSLQGGWDTIYF. The CDR3 DNA is TGTGCCAGCTCATCTCTACAGGGAGGTTGGGACACCATATATTTT. This rearrangement joins TRBV18 to TRBJ1-3, with D possibly matching TRBD1 (6 bases). The V gene lost 5 bases and the J gene lost 8 bases, with 19 bases spanning the gap. The CDR3 has 15 amino acids. Looked up from germline, CDR1 is KGHSH and CDR2 is LQKENI.

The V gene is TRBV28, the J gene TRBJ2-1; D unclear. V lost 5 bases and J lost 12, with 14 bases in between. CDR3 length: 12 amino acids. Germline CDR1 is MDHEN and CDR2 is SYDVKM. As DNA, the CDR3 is TGTGCCAGCAGTGCAAACTGGGGTGGGCAGTTCTTC. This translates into CASSANWGGQFF.

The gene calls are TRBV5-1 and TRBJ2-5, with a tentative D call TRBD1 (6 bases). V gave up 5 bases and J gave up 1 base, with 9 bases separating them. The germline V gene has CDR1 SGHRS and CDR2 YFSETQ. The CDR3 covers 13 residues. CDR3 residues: CASRARGQETQYF. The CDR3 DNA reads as TGCGCCAGCAGGGCCAGGGGCCAAGAGACCCAGTACTTC.

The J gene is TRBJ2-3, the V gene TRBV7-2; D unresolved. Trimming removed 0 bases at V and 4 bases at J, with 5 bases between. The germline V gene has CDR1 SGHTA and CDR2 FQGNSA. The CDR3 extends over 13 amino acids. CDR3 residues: CASSLAVSDTQYF. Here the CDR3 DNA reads TGTGCCAGCAGCTTAGCGGTGTCAGATACGCAGTATTTT. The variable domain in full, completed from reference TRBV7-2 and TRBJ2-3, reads GAGVSQSPSNKVTEKGKDVELRCDPISGHTALYWYRQSLGQGLEFLIYFQGNSAPDKSGLPSDRFSAERTGGSVSTLTIQRTQQEDSAVYLCASSLAVSDTQYFGPGTRLTVL.

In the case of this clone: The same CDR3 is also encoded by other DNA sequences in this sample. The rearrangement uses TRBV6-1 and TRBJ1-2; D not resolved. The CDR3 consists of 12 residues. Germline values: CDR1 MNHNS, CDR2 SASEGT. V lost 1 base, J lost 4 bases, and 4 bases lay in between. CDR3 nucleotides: TGTGCCAGCAGTGAAGTTGGCTATGGCTACACCTTC. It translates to CASSEVGYGYTF.

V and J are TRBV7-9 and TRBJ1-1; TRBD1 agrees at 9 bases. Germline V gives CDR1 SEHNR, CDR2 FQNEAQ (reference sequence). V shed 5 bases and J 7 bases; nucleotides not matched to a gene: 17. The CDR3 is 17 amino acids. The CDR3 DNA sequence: TGTGCCAGCAGCCCTAGCTTGGCCGTGACAGGGGGAGTTGAAGCTTTCTTT. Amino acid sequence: CASSPSLAVTGGVEAFF.

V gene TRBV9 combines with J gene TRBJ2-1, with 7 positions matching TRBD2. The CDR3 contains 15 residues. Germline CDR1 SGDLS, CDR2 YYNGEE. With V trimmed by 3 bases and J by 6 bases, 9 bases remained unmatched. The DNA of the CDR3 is TGTGCCAGCAGCGAGTGGAGGGAGGGCCTCAATGAGCAGTTCTTC. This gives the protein CASSEWREGLNEQFF. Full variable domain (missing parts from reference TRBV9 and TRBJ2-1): DSGVTQTPKHLITATGQRVTLRCSPRSGDLSVYWYQQSLDQGLQFLIQYYNGEERAKGNILERFSAQQFPDLHSELNLSSLELGDSALYFCASSEWREGLNEQFFGPGTRLTVL.

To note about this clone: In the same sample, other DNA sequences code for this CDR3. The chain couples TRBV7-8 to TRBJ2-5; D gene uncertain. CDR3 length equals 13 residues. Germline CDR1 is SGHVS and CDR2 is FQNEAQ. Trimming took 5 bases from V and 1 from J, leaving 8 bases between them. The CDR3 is CASSTGPQETQYF. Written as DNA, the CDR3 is TGTGCCAGCAGCACCGGTCCCCAAGAGACCCAGTACTTC.

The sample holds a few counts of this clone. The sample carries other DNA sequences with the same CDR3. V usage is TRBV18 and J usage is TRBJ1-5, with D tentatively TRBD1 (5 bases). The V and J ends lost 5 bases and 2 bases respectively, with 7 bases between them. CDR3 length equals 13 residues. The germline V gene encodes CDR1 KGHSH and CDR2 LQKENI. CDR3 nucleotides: TGTGCCAGCTCAGGGGGTGGCAATCAGCCCCAGCATTTT. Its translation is CASSGGGNQPQHF.

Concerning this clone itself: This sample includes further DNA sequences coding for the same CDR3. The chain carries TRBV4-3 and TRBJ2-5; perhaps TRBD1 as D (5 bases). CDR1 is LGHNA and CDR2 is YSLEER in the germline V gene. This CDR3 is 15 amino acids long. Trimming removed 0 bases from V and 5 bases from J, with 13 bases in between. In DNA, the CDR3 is TGCGCCAGCAGCCAAGAGGGCAGGGCAGGGGAGACCCAGTACTTC. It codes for CASSQEGRAGETQYF.

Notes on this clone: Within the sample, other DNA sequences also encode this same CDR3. Here the CDR3 DNA reads TGTGCCAGCAGCGTAACGAGCAATCAGCCCCAGCATTTT. Its protein is CASSVTSNQPQHF. The V call is TRBV9, the J call TRBJ1-5; unclear D gene. The germline V gene encodes CDR1 SGDLS and CDR2 YYNGEE. This CDR3 comprises 13 residues. The V end was cut by 1 base, the J end by 1 base, with 3 bases between.

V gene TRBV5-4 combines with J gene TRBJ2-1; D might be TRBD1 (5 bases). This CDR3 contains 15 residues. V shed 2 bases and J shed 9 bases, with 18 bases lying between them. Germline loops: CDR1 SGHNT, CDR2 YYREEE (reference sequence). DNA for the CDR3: TGTGCCAGCAGCTTTGGGCAGGGTGGCTATGGTGAGCAGTTCTTC. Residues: CASSFGQGGYGEQFF.

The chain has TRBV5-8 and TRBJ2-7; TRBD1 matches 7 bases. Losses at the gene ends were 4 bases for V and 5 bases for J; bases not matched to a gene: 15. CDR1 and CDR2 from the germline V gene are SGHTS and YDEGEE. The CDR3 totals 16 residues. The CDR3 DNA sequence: TGTGCCAGCAGCCGGGCACGAGGGGGCGGTAGAAACGAGCAGTACTTC. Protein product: CASSRARGGGRNEQYF.

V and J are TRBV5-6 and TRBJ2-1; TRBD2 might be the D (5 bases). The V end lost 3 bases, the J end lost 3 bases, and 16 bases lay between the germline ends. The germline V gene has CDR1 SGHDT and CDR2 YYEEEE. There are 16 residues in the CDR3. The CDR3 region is CASSSLSEGLYNEQFF. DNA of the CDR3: TGTGCCAGCAGCTCCCTGAGTGAGGGCCTCTACAATGAGCAGTTCTTC. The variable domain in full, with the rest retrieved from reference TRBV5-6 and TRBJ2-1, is DAGVTQSPTHLIKTRGQQVTLRCSPKSGHDTVSWYQQALGQGPQFIFQYYEEEERQRGNFPDRFSGHQFPNYSSELNVNALLLGDSALYLCASSSLSEGLYNEQFFGPGTRLTVL.

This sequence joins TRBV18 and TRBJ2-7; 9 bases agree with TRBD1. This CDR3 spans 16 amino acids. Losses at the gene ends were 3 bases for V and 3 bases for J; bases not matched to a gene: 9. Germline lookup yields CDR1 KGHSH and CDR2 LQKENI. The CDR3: CASSPPTGGSGYEQYF. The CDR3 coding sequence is TGTGCCAGCTCACCGCCGACAGGGGGAAGCGGCTACGAGCAGTACTTC.

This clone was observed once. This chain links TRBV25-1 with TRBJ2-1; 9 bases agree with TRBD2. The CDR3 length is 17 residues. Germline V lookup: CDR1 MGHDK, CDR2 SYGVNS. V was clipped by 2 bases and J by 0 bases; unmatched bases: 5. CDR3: CASSEGGTSHSYNEQFF. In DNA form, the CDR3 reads TGTGCCAGCAGTGAAGGGGGGACTAGCCACTCCTACAATGAGCAGTTCTTC. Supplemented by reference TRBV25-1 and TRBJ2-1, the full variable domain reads EADIYQTPRYLVIGTGKKITLECSQTMGHDKMYWYQQDPGMELHLIHYSYGVNSTEKGDLSSESTVSRIRTEHFPLTLESARPSHTSQYLCASSEGGTSHSYNEQFFGPGTRLTVL.

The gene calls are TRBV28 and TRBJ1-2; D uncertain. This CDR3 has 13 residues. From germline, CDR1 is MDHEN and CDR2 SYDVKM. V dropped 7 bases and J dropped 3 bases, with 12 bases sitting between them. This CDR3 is CASTMGRDYGYTF. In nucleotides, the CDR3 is TGTGCCAGCACGATGGGGAGGGACTATGGCTACACCTTC.

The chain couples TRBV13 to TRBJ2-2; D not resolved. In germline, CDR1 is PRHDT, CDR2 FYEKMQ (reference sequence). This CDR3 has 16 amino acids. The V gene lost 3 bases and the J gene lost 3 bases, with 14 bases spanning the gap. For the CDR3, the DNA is TGTGCCAGCAGCTTCCGTCCCGCGGCGGACACCGGGGAGCTGTTTTTT. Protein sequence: CASSFRPAADTGELFF.